This T cell receptor (beta chain) was obtained from a study of CD8 T cells in ankylosing spondylitis. TCRdb re-derived calls from the 5' RACE reads in MiXCR, one entry per CDR3 protein. The table includes about 140,000 distinct CDR3 sequences, more than 5.5% detected once. Sequencing input: blood, either unsorted or a sorted T cell fraction (not recorded which). The sequence was obtained from a female donor with ankylosing spondylitis or in good health (not recorded which).

This CDR3 reads CASRGFFNNEQFF. CDR3 DNA: TGTGCCAGCCGCGGGTTTTTCAACAATGAGCAGTTCTTC. The V and J genes are TRBV2 and TRBJ2-1; D perhaps matches TRBD2 (5 bases). The CDR3 loop spans 13 amino acids. V was shortened by 8 bases and J by 5 bases, with 13 bases between the two germline ends. From germline, CDR1 is SNHLY and CDR2 FYNNEI.